This TCR beta chain was sequenced for a study of T-cell memory formation after mild COVID-19. Study as a whole: Among the donors, TCR clusters were largely specific to each donor.

TCRdb used MiXCR to reprocess the 5' RACE reads, holding one entry per CDR3 protein. The repertoire holds roughly 280,000 distinct CDR3 sequences, with roughly 17% as singletons. The sample taken for sequencing was PBMCs or a T cell subset sorted from them (not recorded which). The source of this sequence is a man aged 18 to 29 who had mild COVID-19 (a few samples of this study predate the infection). Cell type and time point are not known.

The CDR3 reads CASRDRNYGYTF. The CDR3 DNA follows: TGTGCCAGCAGGGACAGAAACTATGGCTACACCTTC. The chain links TRBV6-4 to TRBJ1-2; the D gene is possibly TRBD1 (6 bases). The CDR3 sequence is 12 residues long. Germline CDR1 reads MRHNA; CDR2 reads SNTAGT. V dropped 6 bases and J dropped 2 bases, with 7 bases sitting between them.